These T cell receptor beta chains were read from a single sample in a study of blood T cell repertoires in COVID-19. Measured with immunoSEQ multiplex PCR; TCRdb has only the in-frame clones, and not every one. The sample lists about 240,000 clones, 83% occurring once. Sequencing used peripheral blood. The receptors shown here come from a human donor in a cohort sampled during active COVID-19. CDR3s include the opening cysteine and the closing phenylalanine or tryptophan. A D gene is named only where the DNA matches it firmly. Clone size appears in some rows only: once, few, many, or a class for an expanded clone.

cdr3_nt: TGTGCCAGCAGCTTAACTAGCGGGAGCCCAGATACGCAGTATTTT
cdr3_aa: CASSLTSGSPDTQYF
d_call: TRBD2
j_call: TRBJ2-3
v_call: TRBV7-6
clone_size: NA

cdr3_nt: TGCGCCAGCAGCTTGGGGTGGGGTCAGGGATTGTACACTGAAGCTTTCTTT
cdr3_aa: CASSLGWGQGLYTEAFF
d_call: NA
j_call: TRBJ1-1
v_call: TRBV5-1
clone_size: NA

cdr3_nt: TGTGCCAGTAGTATCCCCGGGGTTCCGGGCAATCAGCCCCAGCATTTT
cdr3_aa: CASSIPGVPGNQPQHF
d_call: NA
j_call: TRBJ1-5
v_call: TRBV19
clone_size: once

cdr3_nt: TGTGCCAGCAGTTTAAATTACTACACTGAAGCTTTCTTT
cdr3_aa: CASSLNYYTEAFF
d_call: NA
j_call: TRBJ1-1
v_call: TRBV27
clone_size: NA

cdr3_nt: TGTGCCAGTATGGGACACTTGAACTATGGCTACACCTTC
cdr3_aa: CASMGHLNYGYTF
d_call: NA
j_call: TRBJ1-2
v_call: TRBV19
clone_size: NA

cdr3_nt: TGTGCCAGTAGTGTCCAGGGACAAGTCTACGAGCAGTACTTC
cdr3_aa: CASSVQGQVYEQYF
d_call: NA
j_call: TRBJ2-7
v_call: TRBV19
clone_size: NA

cdr3_nt: TGTGCCAGCAGCTCTCGGGAGGCGAACACAGATACGCAGTATTTT
cdr3_aa: CASSSREANTDTQYF
d_call: TRBD2
j_call: TRBJ2-3
v_call: TRBV7-9
clone_size: medium-sized

cdr3_nt: TGTGCCAGCAGCCAAGATGGATTCCCGCACAGGGACCAGTACTTC
cdr3_aa: CASSQDGFPHRDQYF
d_call: NA
j_call: TRBJ2-4
v_call: TRBV14
clone_size: NA

cdr3_nt: TGTGCCAGCAGCGAAAAAATAGCGGGAGCCTTGGGAGAGACCCAGTACTTC
cdr3_aa: CASSEKIAGALGETQYF
d_call: TRBD2
j_call: TRBJ2-5
v_call: TRBV11-2
clone_size: NA

cdr3_nt: TGCGCCAGCAGCTTGGGGGCAGGGGAGAACACTGAAGCTTTCTTT
cdr3_aa: CASSLGAGENTEAFF
d_call: NA
j_call: TRBJ1-1
v_call: TRBV5-1
clone_size: few

cdr3_nt: TGCGCCAGCAGCGCCGGGACAGGGGCAACCTGGGGGACCATATATTTT
cdr3_aa: CASSAGTGATWGTIYF
d_call: TRBD1
j_call: TRBJ1-3
v_call: TRBV5-1
clone_size: NA

cdr3_nt: TGCGCCAGCAGCTTCGACAGGGAAAGTGGCTACACCTTC
cdr3_aa: CASSFDRESGYTF
d_call: TRBD1
j_call: TRBJ1-2
v_call: TRBV5-1
clone_size: NA

cdr3_nt: TGTGCCAGCAGTAGCATAGGAGCGGCTAATGAAAAACTGTTTTTT
cdr3_aa: CASSSIGAANEKLFF
d_call: NA
j_call: TRBJ1-4
v_call: TRBV28
clone_size: NA

cdr3_nt: TGTGCCAGCAGCTTAGTCCGGGACTCACAGCAGTTCTTC
cdr3_aa: CASSLVRDSQQFF
d_call: NA
j_call: TRBJ2-1
v_call: TRBV11-3
clone_size: NA

cdr3_nt: TGTGCCTGGAGGGCCAGGGGCGGGAATTCACCCCTCCACTTT
cdr3_aa: CAWRARGGNSPLHF
d_call: NA
j_call: TRBJ1-6
v_call: TRBV30
clone_size: NA

cdr3_nt: TGTGCCAGCAGGCAAGGGACAGGGAAACACTTC
cdr3_aa: CASRQGTGKHF
d_call: TRBD1
j_call: TRBJ2-7
v_call: TRBV2
clone_size: NA

cdr3_nt: TGTGCCACCAGTGATCCGGACAGGGTGTGGGCTGAAGCTTTCTTT
cdr3_aa: CATSDPDRVWAEAFF
d_call: TRBD1
j_call: TRBJ1-1
v_call: TRBV24-1
clone_size: NA

cdr3_nt: TGTGCCAGCACCTCTAAGGGAGGGGACACTGAAGCTTTCTTT
cdr3_aa: CASTSKGGDTEAFF
d_call: NA
j_call: TRBJ1-1
v_call: TRBV6-6
clone_size: NA

cdr3_nt: TGTGCCAGCAGTTACTCCTCGACAGGGCTCACTGAAGCTTTCTTT
cdr3_aa: CASSYSSTGLTEAFF
d_call: TRBD1
j_call: TRBJ1-1
v_call: TRBV6-2/TRBV6-3
clone_size: NA

cdr3_nt: TGTGCCAGCAGTTTATTATCCACATCGAACACCGGGGAGCTGTTTTTT
cdr3_aa: CASSLLSTSNTGELFF
d_call: NA
j_call: TRBJ2-2
v_call: TRBV28
clone_size: few

cdr3_nt: TGTGCCAGCAGCTTAGTAAACAGGGCGGACACTGAAGCTTTCTTT
cdr3_aa: CASSLVNRADTEAFF
d_call: NA
j_call: TRBJ1-1
v_call: TRBV11-1
clone_size: NA

cdr3_nt: TGTGCCAGCAGCCCTCCAGGACAGGGGGCACACACCGGGGAGCTGTTTTTT
cdr3_aa: CASSPPGQGAHTGELFF
d_call: TRBD1
j_call: TRBJ2-2
v_call: TRBV7-3
clone_size: NA

cdr3_nt: TGTGCCAGCAGCTTCTACTCGGACAGCGGGAGAACCGGGGAGCTGTTTTTT
cdr3_aa: CASSFYSDSGRTGELFF
d_call: TRBD2
j_call: TRBJ2-2
v_call: TRBV5-6
clone_size: once

cdr3_nt: TGTGCCAGCAGTGGGGTACGGGACACTGAAGCTTTCTTT
cdr3_aa: CASSGVRDTEAFF
d_call: NA
j_call: TRBJ1-1
v_call: TRBV2
clone_size: NA

cdr3_nt: TGCGCCAGCAGCCCGTGGGGGAGGACTGAAGCTTTCTTT
cdr3_aa: CASSPWGRTEAFF
d_call: NA
j_call: TRBJ1-1
v_call: TRBV5-1
clone_size: NA

cdr3_nt: TGTGCCAGCAGTCTCCAGCGAACGGATTATGGCTACACCTTC
cdr3_aa: CASSLQRTDYGYTF
d_call: NA
j_call: TRBJ1-2
v_call: TRBV27
clone_size: NA

cdr3_nt: TGTGCCAGCATTCTCGGACAGGGGGCACGGGATGAGCAGTTCTTC
cdr3_aa: CASILGQGARDEQFF
d_call: TRBD1
j_call: TRBJ2-1
v_call: TRBV6-6
clone_size: NA

cdr3_nt: TGTGCCAGTAGTACCCGGGGGGGGGAGCTGTTTTTT
cdr3_aa: CASSTRGGELFF
d_call: NA
j_call: TRBJ2-2
v_call: TRBV19
clone_size: NA

cdr3_nt: TGTGCCAGCAGGCCCGACAGGGTCGGTGGCTACACCTTC
cdr3_aa: CASRPDRVGGYTF
d_call: TRBD1
j_call: TRBJ1-2
v_call: TRBV28
clone_size: many

cdr3_nt: TGCGCCAGCAGCTTGGCTGGCCGGAGCGAGCAGTACTTC
cdr3_aa: CASSLAGRSEQYF
d_call: NA
j_call: TRBJ2-7
v_call: TRBV5-1
clone_size: few

cdr3_nt: TGTGCCAGCAGCCTCGGGAGCGGCAATGAGCAGTTCTTC
cdr3_aa: CASSLGSGNEQFF
d_call: NA
j_call: TRBJ2-1
v_call: TRBV12-3/TRBV12-4
clone_size: NA